This T cell receptor (beta chain) was recorded in a study of T cell repertoires in cytomegalovirus infection. For the study at large: From public TCR beta signatures came an indication of both CMV infection and matching HLA type. Study-wide results and limits: Identification of carriers of CMV plus the relevant HLA was achieved through cumulative public TCR beta family frequency. Clonotypes of TCR beta that were HLA-C-restricted and CMV-specific dominated the ex vivo response.

TCRdb recomputed calls from the reads with MiXCR, one row per CDR3 protein. The table records hundreds of thousands of distinct CDR3 sequences, less than 40% of them present only once. Turning to this clonotype: What it recognizes is unknown.

Trimming took 5 bases from V and 2 from J, leaving 16 bases between them. CDR3 length equals 15 residues. Per the germline V gene, CDR1 is SQVTM and CDR2 is ANQGSEA. The sequence was obtained from a human donor in good health (CMV status not recorded). Some clones in this sample may be carry-over from other donors' samples. Sequenced input: PBMCs. The J gene is TRBJ1-3, the V gene TRBV29-1; D not resolved. CDR3 amino acids: CSVLGSRETGNTIYF. CDR3 coding DNA: TGCAGCGTTTTAGGAAGTCGAGAAACTGGAAACACCATATATTTT.